Below, one T cell receptor beta chain is given with its context. This specimen comes from a study of blood T cell repertoires in COVID-19. About the study: COVID-19 samples from acute and convalescent phases originated in the United States, Italy and Spain.

CDR3 length equals 16 residues. Germline lookup yields CDR1 MDHEN and CDR2 SYDVKM. Trimming shortened V by 1 base and J by 0 bases, and 13 bases separated the two germline ends. Assay used: immunoSEQ multiplex PCR; TCRdb lists only in-frame clones, some missing. The sample gives 170,000 or so clones, roughly nine tenths of which show up once; 1.9% is in the top ten. The sequenced material came from peripheral blood. This sequence originates from a young man who had recovered from COVID-19. The J gene is TRBJ2-7, the V gene TRBV28; possibly TRBD2 for D (5 bases). The DNA for the CDR3 is TGTGCCAGCAGTTTATCATCGGGGTCGAGCTCCTACGAGCAGTACTTC. Translated: CASSLSSGSSSYEQYF.